This entry lists 8 T cell receptor beta chains sequenced from one sample in a study of cytomegalovirus exposure and HLA in healthy donors. Using immunoSEQ multiplex PCR, the repertoire was profiled, and TCRdb retains in-frame clones only, with some absent. This sample has roughly 280,000 clones, with 80% to 90% found just once. Sequenced material: PBMCs. The source of these receptors is a young woman in good health and CMV-seronegative.

V is TRBV10-3 and J is TRBJ1-5; TRBD1 agrees at 8 bases. CDR1 is ENHRY, CDR2 SYGVKD, per germline. The J segment lost 6 bases and the V segment lost 11 bases, leaving 9 bases of the junction unmatched. There are 13 residues in the CDR3. The CDR3 region is CAGGSGGIQPQHF. CDR3 nucleotides: TGTGCCGGCGGTTCAGGGGGCATTCAGCCCCAGCATTTT.

This clone was seen more than once but under ten times. Additional DNA sequences in this sample encode the identical CDR3. This CDR3 is CASSPSGYEQYF. CDR3 DNA sequence: TGTGCCAGCAGTCCCTCCGGGTACGAGCAGTACTTC. V is TRBV27 and J is TRBJ2-7; no clear D gene. V gave up 5 bases and J gave up 4 bases, with 9 bases separating them. This CDR3 region has 12 residues. Germline V gene sequence: CDR1 MNHEY, CDR2 SMNVEV (reference sequence).

This sequence joins TRBV5-1 and TRBJ2-3, with 8 bases aligning to TRBD2. V lost 0 bases to trimming and J lost 3 bases; unmatched junction nucleotides: 6. CDR3 length equals 16 residues. Germline loops: CDR1 SGHRS, CDR2 YFSETQ. CDR3 nucleotide sequence: TGCGCCAGCAGCTTGGCCGTGAAGCGGGAGACAGATACGCAGTATTTT. It translates to CASSLAVKRETDTQYF.

The DNA of the CDR3 is TGTGCCAGCAGCGTAGGTTTGGGACAGCAAGAGACCCAGTACTTC. Its protein is CASSVGLGQQETQYF. The chain combines TRBV9 with TRBJ2-5, with 7 bases matching TRBD1. There are 15 residues in the CDR3. The V gene's germline CDR1 is SGDLS and CDR2 YYNGEE. The trim removed 0 bases at V and 2 bases at J, leaving 4 bases unmatched.

The chain uses TRBV5-4 and TRBJ1-5; a weak D match, TRBD1 (5 bases). CDR1 and CDR2 from the germline V gene are SGHNT and YYREEE (reference sequence). V was clipped by 0 bases and J by 2 bases, with 12 bases between them. The CDR3 length is 16 residues. The CDR3 coding sequence is TGTGCCAGCAGCTTGGATGGGGGGACGGGCAATCAGCCCCAGCATTTT. It codes for CASSLDGGTGNQPQHF.

The chain recombines TRBV2 with TRBJ1-2; possible D gene TRBD1, 5 bases. Germline V CDR1 and CDR2: SNHLY, FYNNEI. The CDR3 runs 13 residues. V lost 6 bases, J lost 4 bases, and 12 bases lay in between. The DNA of the CDR3 is TGTGCCAGCAGCACTGACGGGGGCTATGGCTACACCTTC. Translation: CASSTDGGYGYTF.

The gene calls are TRBV5-1 and TRBJ2-6, with a tentative D call TRBD2 (5 bases). There are 15 residues in the CDR3. Per the germline V gene, CDR1 is SGHRS and CDR2 is YFSETQ. Deletions cut 4 bases from V and 0 bases from J, with 8 bases between. CDR3 amino acids: CASSLEGSGANVLTF. CDR3 coding DNA: TGCGCCAGCAGCCTTGAGGGCTCTGGGGCCAACGTCCTGACTTTC.

As concerns this clone: Other DNA variants within this sample encode the same CDR3. The V and J genes are TRBV5-1 and TRBJ1-5; weak D call: TRBD1 (6 bases). Germline V gives CDR1 SGHRS, CDR2 YFSETQ. CDR3 length equals 15 residues. V shed 5 bases and J shed 0 bases, with 12 bases lying between them. For the CDR3, the DNA is TGCGCCAGCAGTCCTGGGGGCTATAGCAATCAGCCCCAGCATTTT. Protein sequence: CASSPGGYSNQPQHF.